This TCR beta chain was obtained from a study of cytomegalovirus exposure and HLA in healthy donors. The V and J ends lost 3 bases and 2 bases respectively, with 17 bases between them. Germline CDR1 and CDR2: GTSNPN and SVGIG (reference sequence). The CDR3 loop spans 16 amino acids. PCR primers comprised 60 Vbeta and 13 Jbeta primers. Assay used: immunoSEQ multiplex PCR; TCRdb lists only in-frame clones, some missing. Of about 140,000 clones listed, around three quarters are singletons. This sequence joins TRBV30 and TRBJ2-1; D might be TRBD2 (5 bases). The receptor was isolated from a woman aged 35 to 49 in good health and CMV-seropositive. Sequenced material: PBMCs. For the CDR3, the DNA is TGTGCCTGGAGCACAACTAGATTTATGCCCTACAATGAGCAGTTCTTC. Protein: CAWSTTRFMPYNEQFF.